The rows below give T cell receptor beta chains drawn from one sample of a study of post-analysis software for immune sequencing data. TCRdb redid the calling of the PCR reads with MiXCR, one entry per CDR3 protein. The sample yields about 810,000 distinct CDR3 sequences, 53% seen once. The sample comprised blood. These receptors all come from a girl aged 5-17 years with multiple sclerosis. Each CDR3 is given with its conserved first and last residue. A D gene is named only where the DNA matches it firmly. Clone size appears in some rows only: once, few, many, or a class for an expanded clone.

D | J | size | V | DNA | CDR3
NA | TRBJ2-3 | NA | TRBV7-6 | TGTGCCAGCAGTAGGAATCTCGATACGCAGTATTTT | CASSRNLDTQYF
NA | TRBJ2-7 | NA | TRBV10-3 | TGTGCCATCAGTGAGTCAGGGCGGGGATACGAGCAGTACTTC | CAISESGRGYEQYF
NA | TRBJ2-5 | NA | TRBV20-1 | TGCAGTGCTAGGGGGACCCAACAAGAGACCCAGTACTTC | CSARGTQQETQYF
NA | TRBJ2-1 | few | TRBV29-1 | TGCAGCGTCTCAAGCTTAATAGGCCAGTTCTTC | CSVSSLIGQFF
TRBD2 | TRBJ2-1 | NA | TRBV7-9 | TGTGCCAGCAGCTCTGAAGCGGGAGGATTGAAGGATGAGCAGTTCTTC | CASSSEAGGLKDEQFF
NA | TRBJ2-3 | NA | TRBV12-3/TRBV12-4 | TGTGCCAGCAGTTTCGGGACGGACACAGATACGCAGTATTTT | CASSFGTDTDTQYF
NA | TRBJ2-7 | NA | TRBV11-1 | TGTGCCAGCAGCTTAAGGAGAATCTCCTCGGGTGAGCAGTACTTC | CASSLRRISSGEQYF
NA | TRBJ2-7 | few | TRBV25-1 | TGTGCCAGCAGTGGATGGGAGTACGAGCAGTACTTC | CASSGWEYEQYF
NA | TRBJ1-1 | NA | TRBV5-1 | TGCGCCAGCAGCGGTCACAGGCCCTCGGACACTGAAGCTTTCTTT | CASSGHRPSDTEAFF
NA | TRBJ2-2 | NA | TRBV6-5 | TGTGCCAGCAGTTATAACGATGGCCGGGAGCTGTTTTTT | CASSYNDGRELFF
NA | TRBJ2-7 | NA | TRBV7-8 | TGTGCCAGCAGCTTGATGGACTCCGACTACGAGCAGTACTTC | CASSLMDSDYEQYF
NA | TRBJ2-7 | NA | TRBV14 | TGTGCCAGCAGCCAACTAAGGAGCTCCTACGAGCAGTACTTC | CASSQLRSSYEQYF
NA | TRBJ2-7 | NA | TRBV10-3 | TGTGCCATCAACGCAGGGGACTCCTACGAGCAGTACTTC | CAINAGDSYEQYF
NA | TRBJ2-7 | NA | TRBV7-2 | TGTGCCAGCAGCTTAGTCCGGAACTACGAGCAGTACTTC | CASSLVRNYEQYF
NA | TRBJ1-6 | NA | TRBV6-1 | TGTGCCAGCAGTGAAGGTAGTGGCCCCTATAATTCACCCCTCCACTTT | CASSEGSGPYNSPLHF
NA | TRBJ2-4 | few | TRBV5-5 | TGTGCCAGCCACGAGGACCCGGGGGCGGGGACCCCTGTAACCAAAAACATTCAGTACTTC | CASHEDPGAGTPVTKNIQYF
NA | TRBJ2-5 | NA | TRBV7-3 | TGTGCCAGCAGCCTCGACAGGCACCAAGAGACCCAGTACTTC | CASSLDRHQETQYF
TRBD2 | TRBJ2-7 | NA | TRBV7-6 | TGTGCCAGCAGTCCTAGATCCGGGACTACCTCCTACGAGCAGTACTTC | CASSPRSGTTSYEQYF
NA | TRBJ2-7 | few | TRBV6-5 | TGTGCCAGCAGTTACAGGAGGAGCTCCTACGAGCAGTACTTC | CASSYRRSSYEQYF
NA | TRBJ2-7 | NA | TRBV12-3/TRBV12-4 | TGTGCCAGCAGTTCCCGTTTAGGTCACGAGCAGTACTTC | CASSSRLGHEQYF
NA | TRBJ2-7 | few | TRBV3-1 | TGTGCCAGCAGCCAAGATCGCAGGGCCTACGAGCAGTACTTC | CASSQDRRAYEQYF
NA | TRBJ2-4 | few | TRBV5-5 | TGTGCCAGCAGCGCGGGACCGCTAACTATTCAGTACTTC | CASSAGPLTIQYF
NA | TRBJ2-7 | few | TRBV20-1 | TGCAGTGCTAGAGACCGGGACATCTTCTACGAGCAGTACTTC | CSARDRDIFYEQYF
NA | TRBJ2-1 | few | TRBV7-9 | TGTGCCAGCAGCTTAAACCAGGGTACGTTCTTC | CASSLNQGTFF
TRBD2 | TRBJ2-7 | NA | TRBV20-1 | TGCAGTGCTCCCCAGCGGGGGGGCTACGAGCAGTACTTC | CSAPQRGGYEQYF